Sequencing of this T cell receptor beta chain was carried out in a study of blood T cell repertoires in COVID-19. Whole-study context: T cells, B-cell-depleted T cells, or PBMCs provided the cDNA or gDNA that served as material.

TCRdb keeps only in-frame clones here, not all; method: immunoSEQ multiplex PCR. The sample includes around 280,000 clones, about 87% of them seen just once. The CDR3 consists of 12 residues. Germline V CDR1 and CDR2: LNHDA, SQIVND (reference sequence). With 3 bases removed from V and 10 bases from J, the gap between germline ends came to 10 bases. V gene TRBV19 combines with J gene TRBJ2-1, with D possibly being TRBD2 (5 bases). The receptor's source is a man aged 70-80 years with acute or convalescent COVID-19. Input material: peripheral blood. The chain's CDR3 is CASSIGTREQFF. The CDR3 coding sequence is TGTGCCAGTAGTATTGGAACTAGAGAGCAGTTCTTC.